The entry below gives a single TCR beta chain sequence along with its context. Its target antigen remains unknown. Base quality data are lacking; no much larger clone is found one base away. TCRbeta CDR3 regions were amplified from genomic DNA using the immunoSEQ Assay, a bias-controlled multiplex PCR. On the study's bioinformatics: The number of nucleated cells in each sample was estimated by amplification of reference gene primers within the assay. Sequence reads were collapsed and filtered to measure the absolute abundance of every unique TCRbeta CDR3 rearrangement. For each sample, productive Simpson clonality was calculated as the square root of Simpson's diversity index across productive rearrangements. Entries here come from immuneACCESS through TCRdb and include only in-frame sequences with V and J called. Some clones fail to appear in such tables; in the studies checked, an unresolved V gene covers under half of the shortfall, and the cause of the remainder is unknown. D and trimming come from the DNA, and the V and J calls and clone size come from that table. The sample yields about 150,000 clones; around 82% were counted once. The ten largest clones capture about 5% of the sample.

From a lookup of the germline V gene (reference sequence), CDR1 and CDR2 are MNHNY and SVGAGI. The CDR3 measures 12 amino acids from cysteine to phenylalanine. CDR3 DNA only is kept here, 36 bases in frame from base 1. Trimming costs V 8 bases and J 4 bases, and their ends lie 11 bases apart. The collaborating institutions used their own protocols to collect whole blood in K2EDTA tubes. For TCRbeta analysis, collaborators shipped samples as frozen whole blood, isolated PBMCs, or DNA extracted from either of those sample types. The data are from a study of blood T cell repertoires in COVID-19 (dated by TCRdb to about 2020). General notes on the study: The collaborator samples originated in the United States, Italy and Spain and spanned the acute and convalescent phases of COVID-19. The repertoires were made available in a free public database intended to serve as a resource for research on the immune response to SARS-CoV-2. Subjects who had been exposed to COVID-19, were actively infected with it, or had recovered from it provided the deeply sampled blood TCRbeta repertoires that made up the dataset. Where HLA class I and class II types were available, the types were taken from metadata supplied by the sample provider, not from assay-based typing. Nearly every sample came with metadata listing a de-identified subject ID, COVID-19 status, age in years and sex. The prospective study material was composed of cDNA or gDNA derived from T cells, B-cell-depleted T cells, or PBMCs. The samples were drawn from two sources: the first 160 participants of the ongoing ImmuneRACE study, and approximately 1,300 subjects contributed by 6 global collaborators. General conclusions and limits of the study: Clinical and demographic metadata were provided uncurated, with the amount varying by source and participant.

This receptor was taken from a woman between 50 and 59 years old with acute or convalescent COVID-19. The V and J segments used are TRBV6-6 and TRBJ1-1; tentative D gene TRBD1, with 5 bases matching. Sequencing was carried out using peripheral blood. The DNA sequence follows: TGTGCCAGCTGCCAGGGAGGCACTGAAGCTTTCTTT. This sequence encodes CASCQGGTEAFF.